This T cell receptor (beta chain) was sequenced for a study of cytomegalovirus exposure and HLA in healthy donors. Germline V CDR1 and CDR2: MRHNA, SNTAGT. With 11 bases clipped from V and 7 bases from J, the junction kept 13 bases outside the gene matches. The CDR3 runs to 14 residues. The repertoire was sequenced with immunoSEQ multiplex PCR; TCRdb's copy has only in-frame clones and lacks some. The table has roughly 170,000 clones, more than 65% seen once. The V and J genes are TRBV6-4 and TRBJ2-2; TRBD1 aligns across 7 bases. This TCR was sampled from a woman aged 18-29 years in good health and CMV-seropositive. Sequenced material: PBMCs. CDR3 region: CAGQNRGIGGELFF. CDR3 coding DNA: TGTGCCGGCCAAAACAGGGGCATCGGCGGGGAGCTGTTTTTT.